Presented here are 2 T cell receptor beta chains from one specimen sequenced in a study of control samples from healthy donors and cancer patients. Only in-frame clones appear in the TCRdb table, and some are missing; sequencing was by immunoSEQ multiplex PCR. The sample lists over 85,000 clones, approximately 90% occurring once. The sequenced sample was PBMCs. These receptors all stem from a woman aged 60-75 years with lung cancer.

This clone turned up a few times. The J gene is TRBJ1-2, the V gene TRBV30; D perhaps matches TRBD1 (5 bases). Trimming stripped 8 bases from V and 8 bases from J, with 15 bases between. Germline V lookup: CDR1 GTSNPN, CDR2 SVGIG (reference sequence). This CDR3 contains 11 residues. CDR3 sequence reads: CALGAYSGYTF. CDR3 sequence (DNA): TGTGCCCTTGGGGCCTATAGCGGCTACACCTTC.

The genes are TRBV27 and TRBJ2-6, with TRBD1 identical over 9 bases. The CDR3 runs to 18 residues. The J segment lost 1 base and the V segment lost 5 bases, leaving 9 bases of the junction unmatched. Germline CDR1 and CDR2: MNHEY and SMNVEV (reference sequence). CDR3 region: CASSPQGQGRSGANVLTF. The DNA of the CDR3 is TGTGCCAGCAGTCCTCAGGGACAGGGAAGGTCTGGGGCCAACGTCCTGACTTTC.